Presented here are 5 T cell receptor beta chains from one specimen sequenced in a study of blood T cell repertoires in COVID-19. Profiling relied on immunoSEQ multiplex PCR, and the TCRdb table lists in-frame clones only, not all of them. The sample holds 65,000 to 70,000 clones, 80% to 85% seen once. What was sequenced was peripheral blood. These TCRs come from a human donor in a cohort sampled during active COVID-19.

The CDR3 region has the DNA TGCAGCGTTGGGGGGACTAGCGGGAGCTGGGAGCAGTACTTC. Translation: CSVGGTSGSWEQYF. The rearrangement links TRBV29-1 to TRBJ2-7, with 14 bases identical to TRBD2. Germline CDR1 reads SQVTM; CDR2 reads ANQGSEA. CDR3 length: 14 amino acids. With 4 bases clipped from V and 7 bases from J, the junction kept 6 bases outside the gene matches.

The chain carries TRBV4-1 and TRBJ2-1; TRBD2 aligns across 8 bases. V shed 0 bases and J 7 bases; nucleotides not matched to a gene: 8. The germline V gene encodes CDR1 MGHRA and CDR2 YSYEKL. The CDR3 contains 16 residues. Here the CDR3 reads CASSQEGLVESNEQFF. The CDR3 coding sequence is TGCGCCAGCAGCCAAGAGGGACTAGTGGAATCTAATGAGCAGTTCTTC.

The rearrangement links TRBV11-2 to TRBJ2-5; no reliable D call. Per germline, CDR1 SGHAT and CDR2 FQNNGV. The CDR3 loop spans 14 amino acids. Trimming shortened V by 6 bases and J by 4 bases, and 15 bases separated the two germline ends. CDR3 coding DNA: TGTGCCAGCAGGGCCCAGTCGTTAGCAGAGACCCAGTACTTC. Translation gives CASRAQSLAETQYF. Variable domain in full (rest from reference TRBV11-2 and TRBJ2-5): EAGVAQSPRYKIIEKRQSVAFWCNPISGHATLYWYQQILGQGPKLLIQFQNNGVVDDSQLPKDRFSAERLKGVDSTLKIQPAKLEDSAVYLCASRAQSLAETQYFGPGTRLLVL.

This clone appeared once. The chain joins TRBV13 to TRBJ2-1, with 9 bases aligning to TRBD2. This CDR3 has 16 residues. V was clipped by 5 bases and J by 6 bases; unmatched bases: 11. The V gene's germline CDR1 is PRHDT and CDR2 FYEKMQ (reference sequence). CDR3 residues: CASSPGDSGGFNEQFF. The CDR3, as DNA: TGTGCCAGCAGCCCCGGTGATAGCGGGGGTTTCAATGAGCAGTTCTTC.

This clone was found once. The chain recombines TRBV7-2 with TRBJ1-2, with TRBD1 identical over 8 bases. The germline gives CDR1 SGHTA, CDR2 FQGNSA. The V and J ends lost 3 bases and 2 bases, in that order; junction bases with no gene match: 5. The CDR3 contains 15 residues. In DNA form, the CDR3 reads TGTGCCAGCAGCTTTTCGGGGACAGGAAACTATGGCTACACCTTC. The encoded protein is CASSFSGTGNYGYTF.